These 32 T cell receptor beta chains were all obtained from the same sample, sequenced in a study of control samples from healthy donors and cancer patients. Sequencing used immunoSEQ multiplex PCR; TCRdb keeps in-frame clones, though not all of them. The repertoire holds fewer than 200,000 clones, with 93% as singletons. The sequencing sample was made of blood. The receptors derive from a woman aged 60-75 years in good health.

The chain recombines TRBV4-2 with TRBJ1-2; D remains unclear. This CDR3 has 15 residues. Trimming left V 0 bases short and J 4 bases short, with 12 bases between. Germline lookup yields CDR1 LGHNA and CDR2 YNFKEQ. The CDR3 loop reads CASSQDKGRPYGYTF. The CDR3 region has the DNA TGTGCCAGCAGCCAAGATAAGGGCAGACCCTATGGCTACACCTTC.

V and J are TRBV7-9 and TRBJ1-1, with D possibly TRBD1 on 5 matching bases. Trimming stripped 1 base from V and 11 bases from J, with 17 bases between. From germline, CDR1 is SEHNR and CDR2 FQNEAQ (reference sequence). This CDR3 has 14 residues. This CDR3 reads CASSLEGIAARAFF. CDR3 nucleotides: TGTGCCAGCAGCTTAGAGGGGATCGCCGCGAGGGCTTTCTTT.

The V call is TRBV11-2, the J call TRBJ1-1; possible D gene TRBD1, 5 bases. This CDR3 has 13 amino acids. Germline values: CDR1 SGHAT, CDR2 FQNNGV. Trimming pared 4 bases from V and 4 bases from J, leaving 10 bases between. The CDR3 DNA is TGTGCCAGCAGCTCAGACAGAAGCACTGAAGCTTTCTTT. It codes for CASSSDRSTEAFF.

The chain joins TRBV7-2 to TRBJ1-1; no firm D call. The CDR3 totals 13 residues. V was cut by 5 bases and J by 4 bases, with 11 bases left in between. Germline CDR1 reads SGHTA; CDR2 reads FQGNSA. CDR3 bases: TGTGCCAGCAGCCCCACATGGCTCACTGAAGCTTTCTTT. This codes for CASSPTWLTEAFF. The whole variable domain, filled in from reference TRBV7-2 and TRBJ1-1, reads GAGVSQSPSNKVTEKGKDVELRCDPISGHTALYWYRQSLGQGLEFLIYFQGNSAPDKSGLPSDRFSAERTGGSVSTLTIQRTQQEDSAVYLCASSPTWLTEAFFGQGTRLTVV.

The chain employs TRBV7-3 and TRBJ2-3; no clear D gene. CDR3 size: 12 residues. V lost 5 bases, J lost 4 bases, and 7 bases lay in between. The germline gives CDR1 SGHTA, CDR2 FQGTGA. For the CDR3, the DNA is TGTGCCAGCAGCCCTTGGCCAGATACGCAGTATTTT. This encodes CASSPWPDTQYF.

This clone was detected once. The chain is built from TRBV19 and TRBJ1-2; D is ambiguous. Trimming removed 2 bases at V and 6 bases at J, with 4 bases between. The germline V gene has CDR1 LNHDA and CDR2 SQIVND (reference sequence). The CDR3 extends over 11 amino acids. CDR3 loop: CASSIPDGYTF. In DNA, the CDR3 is TGTGCCAGTAGTATACCAGATGGCTACACCTTC.

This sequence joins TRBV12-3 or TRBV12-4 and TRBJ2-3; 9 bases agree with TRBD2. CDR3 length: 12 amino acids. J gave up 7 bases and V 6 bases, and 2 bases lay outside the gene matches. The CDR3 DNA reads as TGTGCCAGCAGGCGGGGGGGCAATACGCAGTATTTT. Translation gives CASRRGGNTQYF.

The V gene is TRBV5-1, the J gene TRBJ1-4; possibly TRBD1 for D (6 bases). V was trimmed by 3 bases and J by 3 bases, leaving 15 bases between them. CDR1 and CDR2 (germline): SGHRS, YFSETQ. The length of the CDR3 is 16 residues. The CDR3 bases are TGCGCCAGCAGCTCGGGGGGTGGGGGGCCTAATGAAAAACTGTTTTTT. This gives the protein CASSSGGGGPNEKLFF.

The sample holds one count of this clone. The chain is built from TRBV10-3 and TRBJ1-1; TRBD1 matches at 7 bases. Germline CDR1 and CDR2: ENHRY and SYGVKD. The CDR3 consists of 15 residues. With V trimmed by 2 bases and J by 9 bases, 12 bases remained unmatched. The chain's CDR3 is CAISEQIGTARQAFF. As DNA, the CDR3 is TGTGCCATCAGTGAGCAGATCGGGACAGCGAGACAAGCTTTCTTT.

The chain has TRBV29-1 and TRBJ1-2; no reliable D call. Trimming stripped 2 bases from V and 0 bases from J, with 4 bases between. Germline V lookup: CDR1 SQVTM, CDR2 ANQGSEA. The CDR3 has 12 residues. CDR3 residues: CSVETANYGYTF. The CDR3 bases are TGCAGCGTTGAAACGGCTAACTATGGCTACACCTTC.

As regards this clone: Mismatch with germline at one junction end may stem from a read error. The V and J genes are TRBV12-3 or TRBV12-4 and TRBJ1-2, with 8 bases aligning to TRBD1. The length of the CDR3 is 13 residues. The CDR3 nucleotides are TGTGCCAGCAGTTTAAGGACAGGGCGCCGTAACGCCTTC. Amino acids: CASSLRTGRRNAF.

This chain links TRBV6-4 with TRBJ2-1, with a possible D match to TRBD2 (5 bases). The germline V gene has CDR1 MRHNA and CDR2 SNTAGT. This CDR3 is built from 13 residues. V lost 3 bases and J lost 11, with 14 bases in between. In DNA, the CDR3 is TGTGCCAGCAGTGAGTTCGGGGAACTAAAGCAGTTCTTC. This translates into CASSEFGELKQFF.

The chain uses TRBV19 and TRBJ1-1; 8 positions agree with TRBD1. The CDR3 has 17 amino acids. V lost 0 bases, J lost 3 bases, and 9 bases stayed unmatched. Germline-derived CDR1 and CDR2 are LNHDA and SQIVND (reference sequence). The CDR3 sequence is CASSIDLCDRGDTEAFF. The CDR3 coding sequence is TGTGCCAGTAGTATAGATCTATGCGACAGGGGAGACACTGAAGCTTTCTTT.

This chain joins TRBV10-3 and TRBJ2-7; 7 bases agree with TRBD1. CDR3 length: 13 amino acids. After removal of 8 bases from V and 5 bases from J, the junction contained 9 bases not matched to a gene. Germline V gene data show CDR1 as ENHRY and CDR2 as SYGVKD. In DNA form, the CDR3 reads TGTGCCATCGGGCGGCAGGGGGTCAACGAGCAGTACTTC. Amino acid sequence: CAIGRQGVNEQYF.

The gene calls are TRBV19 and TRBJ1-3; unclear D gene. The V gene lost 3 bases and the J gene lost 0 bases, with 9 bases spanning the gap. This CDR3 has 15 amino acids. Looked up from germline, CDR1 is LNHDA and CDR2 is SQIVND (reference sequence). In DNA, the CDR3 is TGTGCCAGTAGTATGGGCCGATACTCTGGAAACACCATATATTTT. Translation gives CASSMGRYSGNTIYF.

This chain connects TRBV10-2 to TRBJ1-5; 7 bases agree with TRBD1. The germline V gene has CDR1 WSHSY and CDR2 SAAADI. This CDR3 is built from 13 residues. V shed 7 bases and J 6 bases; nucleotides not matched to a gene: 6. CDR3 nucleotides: TGCGCCAGCAACGAGGGGGCTGTTCAGCCCCAGCATTTT. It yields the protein CASNEGAVQPQHF.

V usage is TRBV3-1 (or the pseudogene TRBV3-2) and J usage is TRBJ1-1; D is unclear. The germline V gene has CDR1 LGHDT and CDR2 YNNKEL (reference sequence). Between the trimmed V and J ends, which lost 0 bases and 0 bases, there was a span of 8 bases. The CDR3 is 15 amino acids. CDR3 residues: CASSQDEVVNTEAFF. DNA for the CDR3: TGTGCCAGCAGCCAAGATGAAGTGGTGAACACTGAAGCTTTCTTT.

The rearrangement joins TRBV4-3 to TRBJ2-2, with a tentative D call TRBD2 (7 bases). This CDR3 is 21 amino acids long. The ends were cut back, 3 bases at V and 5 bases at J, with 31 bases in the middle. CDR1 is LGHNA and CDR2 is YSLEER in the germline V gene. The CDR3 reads CASSQTPVIGGGPMWTGELFF. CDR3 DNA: TGCGCCAGCAGCCAGACGCCGGTTATCGGCGGGGGCCCGATGTGGACCGGGGAGCTGTTTTTT.

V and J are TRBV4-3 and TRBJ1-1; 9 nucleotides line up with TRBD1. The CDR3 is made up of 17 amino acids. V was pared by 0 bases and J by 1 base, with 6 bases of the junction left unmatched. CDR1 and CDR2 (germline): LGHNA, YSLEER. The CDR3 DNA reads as TGCGCCAGCAGCCAAGACTGGACAGGGGCTACGAACACTGAAGCTTTCTTT. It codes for CASSQDWTGATNTEAFF.

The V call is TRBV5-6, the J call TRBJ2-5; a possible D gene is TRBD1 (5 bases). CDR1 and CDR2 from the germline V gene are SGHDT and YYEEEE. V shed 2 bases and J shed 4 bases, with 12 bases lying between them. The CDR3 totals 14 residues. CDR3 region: CASSLESGRETQYF. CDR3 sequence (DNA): TGTGCCAGCAGCTTAGAATCAGGGCGAGAGACCCAGTACTTC.

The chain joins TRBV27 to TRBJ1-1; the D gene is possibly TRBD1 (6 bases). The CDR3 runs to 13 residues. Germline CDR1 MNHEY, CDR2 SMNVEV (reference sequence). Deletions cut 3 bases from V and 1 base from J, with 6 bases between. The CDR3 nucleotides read TGTGCCAGCAGTTTGGGACAGAACACTGAAGCTTTCTTT. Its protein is CASSLGQNTEAFF.

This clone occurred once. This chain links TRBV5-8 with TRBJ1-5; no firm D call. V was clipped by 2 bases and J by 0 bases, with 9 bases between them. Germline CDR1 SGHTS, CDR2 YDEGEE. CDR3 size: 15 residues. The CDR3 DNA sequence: TGTGCCAGCAGCTTTTGGGAATATAGCAATCAGCCCCAGCATTTT. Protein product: CASSFWEYSNQPQHF.

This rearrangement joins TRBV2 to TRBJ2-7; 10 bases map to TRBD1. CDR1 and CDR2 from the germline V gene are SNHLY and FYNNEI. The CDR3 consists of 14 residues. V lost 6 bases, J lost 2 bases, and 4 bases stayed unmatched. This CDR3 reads CASRGQGIAYEQYF. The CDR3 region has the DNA TGTGCCAGCAGGGGACAGGGGATTGCCTACGAGCAGTACTTC.

CDR3 bases: TGTGCCAGCAGTTTAAGGACAGGGGGAAATGGCTACACCTTC. Translating it yields CASSLRTGGNGYTF. V is TRBV27 and J is TRBJ1-2; 10 nucleotides line up with TRBD1. The V gene's germline CDR1 is MNHEY and CDR2 SMNVEV (reference sequence). The CDR3 has 14 residues. The V gene end was trimmed by 2 bases and the J gene end by 6 bases; junction bases not matched to a gene: 3.

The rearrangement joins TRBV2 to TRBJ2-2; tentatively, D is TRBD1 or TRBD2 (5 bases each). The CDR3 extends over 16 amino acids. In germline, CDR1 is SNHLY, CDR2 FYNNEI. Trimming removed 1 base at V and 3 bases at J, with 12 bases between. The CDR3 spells CASSEVKGTHTGELFF. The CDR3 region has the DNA TGTGCCAGCAGTGAAGTCAAGGGGACCCACACCGGGGAGCTGTTTTTT.

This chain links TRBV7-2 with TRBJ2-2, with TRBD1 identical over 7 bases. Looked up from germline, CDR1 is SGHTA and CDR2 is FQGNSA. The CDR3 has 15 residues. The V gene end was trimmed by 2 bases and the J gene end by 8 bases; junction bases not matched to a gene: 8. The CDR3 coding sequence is TGTGCCAGCAGCTTATGGGCAGGGGGTTGGGGGGAGCTGTTTTTT. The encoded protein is CASSLWAGGWGELFF.

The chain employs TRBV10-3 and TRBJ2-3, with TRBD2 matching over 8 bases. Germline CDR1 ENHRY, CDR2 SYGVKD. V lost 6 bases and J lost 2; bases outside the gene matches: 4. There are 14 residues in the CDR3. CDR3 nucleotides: TGTGCCATCAGCGCTAGCGGGTCCACAGATACGCAGTATTTT. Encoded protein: CAISASGSTDTQYF.

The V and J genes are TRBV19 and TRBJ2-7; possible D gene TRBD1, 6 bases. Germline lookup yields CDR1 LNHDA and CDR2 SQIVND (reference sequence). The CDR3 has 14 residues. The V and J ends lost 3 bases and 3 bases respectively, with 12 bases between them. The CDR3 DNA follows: TGTGCCAGTAGTATCACAGGGATTGGCTACGAGCAGTACTTC. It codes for CASSITGIGYEQYF.

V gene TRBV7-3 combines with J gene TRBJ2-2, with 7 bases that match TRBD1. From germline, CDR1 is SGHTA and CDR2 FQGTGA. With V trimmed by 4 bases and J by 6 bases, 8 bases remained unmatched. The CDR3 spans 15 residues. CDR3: CASSSGQLRAGELFF. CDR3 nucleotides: TGTGCCAGCAGCTCGGGACAGCTAAGAGCCGGGGAGCTGTTTTTT.

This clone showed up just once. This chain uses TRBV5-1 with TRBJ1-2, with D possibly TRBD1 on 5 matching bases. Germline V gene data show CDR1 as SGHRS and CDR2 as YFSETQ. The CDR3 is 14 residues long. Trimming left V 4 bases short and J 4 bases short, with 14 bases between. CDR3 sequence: CASSGGTVIYGYTF. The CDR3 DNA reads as TGCGCCAGCAGCGGAGGGACGGTCATCTATGGCTACACCTTC. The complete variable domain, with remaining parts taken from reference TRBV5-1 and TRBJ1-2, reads KAGVTQTPRYLIKTRGQQVTLSCSPISGHRSVSWYQQTPGQGLQFLFEYFSETQRNKGNFPGRFSGRQFSNSRSEMNVSTLELGDSALYLCASSGGTVIYGYTFGSGTRLTVV.

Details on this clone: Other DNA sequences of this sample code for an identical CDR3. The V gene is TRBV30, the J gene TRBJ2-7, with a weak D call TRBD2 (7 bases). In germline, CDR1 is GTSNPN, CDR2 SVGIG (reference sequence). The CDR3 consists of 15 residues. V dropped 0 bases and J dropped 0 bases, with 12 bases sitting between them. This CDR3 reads CAWSVGGANSYEQYF. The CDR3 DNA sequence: TGTGCCTGGAGTGTAGGGGGGGCAAACTCCTACGAGCAGTACTTC.

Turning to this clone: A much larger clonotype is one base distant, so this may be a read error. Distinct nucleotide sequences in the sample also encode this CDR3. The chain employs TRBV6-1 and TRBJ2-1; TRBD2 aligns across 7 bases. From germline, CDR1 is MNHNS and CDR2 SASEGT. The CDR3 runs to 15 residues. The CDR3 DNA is TGCGCCAGCAGTGAATCGAACGCGGGGGACAATGAGCAGTTCTTC. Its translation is CASSESNAGDNEQFF.